The following is a TCR beta chain sequence with its context. This sample is drawn from a study of blood T cell repertoires in COVID-19. Study summary: Spain, Italy and the United States supplied samples that represented acute and convalescent COVID-19.

In the source study's methods: For nucleated cells, counts were estimated from reference gene primer amplification. Generated by immunoSEQ multiplex PCR, the TCRdb table keeps only in-frame clones and is missing some. The V and J calls and the clone size are those of that table, but D and trimming were determined from the DNA. This table holds 80,000 to 90,000 clones, 65% to 80% found once. Losses at the gene ends were 0 bases for V and 9 bases for J; bases not matched to a gene: 7. Germline V gene data show CDR1 as LGHDT and CDR2 as YNNKEL (reference sequence). The CDR3 totals 15 residues. This clonotype originated in a man aged 70-80 years with acute or convalescent COVID-19. The chain links TRBV3-1 (or the pseudogene TRBV3-2) to TRBJ1-5, with 8 bases lining up with TRBD1. Material for sequencing was peripheral blood. CDR3 region: CASSQDKAGGRPQHF. The CDR3 DNA reads TGTGCCAGCAGCCAAGATAAGGCAGGGGGCCGGCCCCAGCATTTT.